These T cell receptor beta chains were read from a single sample in a study of T cells expressing NK-cell markers. One entry per CDR3 protein, without DNA, is what TCRdb gives after re-calling the 5' RACE reads. The sample has approximately 420,000 distinct CDR3 sequences; the top ten hold about 10%. Sample: blood T cells: a sorted CD56 or NKG2C T cell subset, CD4+ or CD8+ T cells, or bulk PBMC T cells (not recorded which). The receptors originated from a woman between 50 and 59 years old in good health. Both conserved end residues are part of each CDR3.

V gene	J gene	CDR3 protein
TRBV30	TRBJ1-1	CAWRDTQGARTYEAFF
TRBV7-2	TRBJ1-3	CASSQTGDGNTIYF
TRBV20-1	TRBJ2-4	CSARGDGVRAKNIQYF
TRBV5-1	TRBJ1-4	CASSVGTGTNRAEKLFF
TRBV20-1	TRBJ1-1	CSARFSGRNTEAFF
TRBV27	TRBJ2-1	CASSLIAGSYNEQFF
TRBV20-1	TRBJ2-3	CSASRVQSSDTQYF
TRBV5-1	TRBJ2-1	CASSQAGGYNEQFF
TRBV20-1	TRBJ1-2	CSAKAPGGGDLNGYTF
TRBV20-1	TRBJ2-3	CSAGVRSTDTQYF
TRBV15	TRBJ1-2	CATSREGGDYGYTF
TRBV12-3/TRBV12-4	TRBJ2-1	CASSFLRDYNEQFF
TRBV7-9	TRBJ1-1	CASSILTGGYNTEAFF
TRBV7-3	TRBJ2-5	CASSPGQGFTETQYF
TRBV20-1	TRBJ1-2	CSARLKNYGYTF
TRBV18	TRBJ2-3	CASSIADPPADTQYF
TRBV3-1	TRBJ1-4	CASSQGTNEKLFF